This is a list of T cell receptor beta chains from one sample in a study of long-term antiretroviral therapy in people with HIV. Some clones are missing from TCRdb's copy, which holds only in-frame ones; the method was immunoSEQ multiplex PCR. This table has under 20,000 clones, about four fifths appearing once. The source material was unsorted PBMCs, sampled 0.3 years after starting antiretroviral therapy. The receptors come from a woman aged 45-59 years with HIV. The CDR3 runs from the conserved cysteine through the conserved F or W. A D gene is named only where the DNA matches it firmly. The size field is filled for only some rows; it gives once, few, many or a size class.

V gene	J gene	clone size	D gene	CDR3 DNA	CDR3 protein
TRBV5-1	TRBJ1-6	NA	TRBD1	TGCGCCAGCAGCTTAACAGGGGGCGATTCACCCCTCCACTTT	CASSLTGGDSPLHF
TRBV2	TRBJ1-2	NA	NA	TGTGCCAGCAGTCGAGACAGCTCTAACTATGGCTACACCTTC	CASSRDSSNYGYTF
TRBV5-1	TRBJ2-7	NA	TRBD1	TGCGCCAGCAGCTATGGACAGGGGGCGAACGAGCAGTACTTC	CASSYGQGANEQYF
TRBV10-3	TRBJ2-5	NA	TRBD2	TGTGCCATCAGTTCGGGGGAGCGGGGGGGATCCCGGGAGACCCAGTACTTC	CAISSGERGGSRETQYF
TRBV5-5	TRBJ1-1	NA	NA	TGTGCCAGCAGCTTGTTCGGGACGCAAGCTTTCTTT	CASSLFGTQAFF
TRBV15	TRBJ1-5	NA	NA	TGTGCCACCAGCAGAGAAGGGGTTAGCAATCAGCCCCAGCATTTT	CATSREGVSNQPQHF
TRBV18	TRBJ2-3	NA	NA	TGTGCCAGCTCAACCATAGGGGCAGATACGCAGTATTTT	CASSTIGADTQYF
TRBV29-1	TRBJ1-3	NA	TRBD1	TGCAGCGCGTACAGGGGCTCCTCTGGAAACACCATATATTTT	CSAYRGSSGNTIYF
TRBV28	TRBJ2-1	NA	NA	TGTGCCAGCAGCCCGCAGGGGGGCCCCTACAATGAGCAGTTCTTC	CASSPQGGPYNEQFF
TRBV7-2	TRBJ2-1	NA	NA	TGTGCCAGCAGCCCCCTCGGGAATGAGCAGTTCTTC	CASSPLGNEQFF
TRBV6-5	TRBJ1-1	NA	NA	TGTGCCAGCAGTTACGTAAACAGGGCCTTGAACACTGAAGCTTTCTTT	CASSYVNRALNTEAFF
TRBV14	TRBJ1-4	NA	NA	TGTGCCAGCAGCCCCGGGGCCGTAACTAATGAAAAACTGTTTTTT	CASSPGAVTNEKLFF
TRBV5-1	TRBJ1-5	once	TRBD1	TGCGCCAGCAGCTTGGGGCAGGGGGATAGCGAGCCCCAGCATTTT	CASSLGQGDSEPQHF
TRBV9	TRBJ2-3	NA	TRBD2	TGTGCCAGCAGCGTAGGCGGGGGGGCTACAGATACGCAGTATTTT	CASSVGGGATDTQYF
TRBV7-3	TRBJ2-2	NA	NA	TGTGCCAGCAGCTTTGACGGGGAGCTGTTTTTT	CASSFDGELFF
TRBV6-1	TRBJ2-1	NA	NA	TGTGCCAGCCTAACGGGGCTAGCCTCCTACAATGAGCAGTTCTTC	CASLTGLASYNEQFF
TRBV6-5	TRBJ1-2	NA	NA	TGTGCCAGCAGCCCCGTTGAAGCGGGTGGGTATGGCTACACCTTC	CASSPVEAGGYGYTF
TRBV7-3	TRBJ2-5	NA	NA	TGTGCCAGCAGCCGAGACAACGGGGAGACCCAGTACTTC	CASSRDNGETQYF
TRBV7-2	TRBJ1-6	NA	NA	TGTGCCAGCAGCTTAAGTTTTAGCAGGGCTAATTCACCCCTCCACTTT	CASSLSFSRANSPLHF
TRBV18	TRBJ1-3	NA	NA	TGTGCCAGCTCACCTGGCGGGACTTACTCCTCTGGAAACACCATATATTTT	CASSPGGTYSSGNTIYF
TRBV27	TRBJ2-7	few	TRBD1	TGTGCCAGCAGTTTCGGGACAGGGGGCTACGAGCAGTACTTC	CASSFGTGGYEQYF
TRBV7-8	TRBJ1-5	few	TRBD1	TGTGCCAGCAGCTTTTGGAAGGGACAGGGTGATCAGCCCCAGCATTTT	CASSFWKGQGDQPQHF
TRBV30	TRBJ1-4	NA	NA	TGTGCCTGGAGTTCCCAGGGGAGTCAGAAACTGTTTTTT	CAWSSQGSQKLFF
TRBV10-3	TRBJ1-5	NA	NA	TGTGCCATCAGTCCAGGGGTGGACAATCAGCCCCAGCATTTT	CAISPGVDNQPQHF
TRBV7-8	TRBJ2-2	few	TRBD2	TGTGCCAGCAGCTTAGGCCCCCGTACTAGCGCGGGCGGGGAGCTGTTTTTT	CASSLGPRTSAGGELFF
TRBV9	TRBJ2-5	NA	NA	TGTGCCAGCAGCACAACTGGGTCATACGCCCTCGAGACCCAGTACTTC	CASSTTGSYALETQYF
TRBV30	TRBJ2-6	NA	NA	TGTGCCTGCCCTAGGGGCGGCTCTGGGGCCAACGTCCTGACTTTC	CACPRGGSGANVLTF
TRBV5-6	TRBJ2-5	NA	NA	TGTGCCAGCAGCTTCCTTGGACAGCAAGAGACCCAGTACTTC	CASSFLGQQETQYF
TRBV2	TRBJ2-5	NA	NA	TGTGCCAGCTTAGGGGACCCGAGGACCCAGTACTTC	CASLGDPRTQYF
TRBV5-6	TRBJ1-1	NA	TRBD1	TGTGCCAGCAGCATTCTGACAGGGCTAGGCACTGAAGCTTTCTTT	CASSILTGLGTEAFF
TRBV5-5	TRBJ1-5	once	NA	TGTGCCAGCAGCTTATGGGATAGCAATCAGCCCCAGCATTTT	CASSLWDSNQPQHF
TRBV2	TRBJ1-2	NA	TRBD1	TGTGCCAGCAGGGACTCCCGGACAGGGACTGGCTACACCTTC	CASRDSRTGTGYTF
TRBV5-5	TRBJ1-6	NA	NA	TGTGCCAGCAGCCCGCTCGGATCCGGCTGGAATTCACCCCTCCACTTT	CASSPLGSGWNSPLHF
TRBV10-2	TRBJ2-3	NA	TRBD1	TGCGCCAGCAGTGCTTGGAACAGGGGAACAGATACGCAGTATTTT	CASSAWNRGTDTQYF
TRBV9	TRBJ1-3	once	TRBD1	TGTGCCAGCAGCCCTCGGGACAGCTCTGGAAACACCATATATTTT	CASSPRDSSGNTIYF
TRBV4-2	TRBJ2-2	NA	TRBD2	TGTGCCAGCAGCCCTTGGACTAGCGGGGGGCCCACCGGGGAGCTGTTTTTT	CASSPWTSGGPTGELFF
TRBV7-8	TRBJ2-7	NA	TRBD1	TGTGCCAGCAGCCGGGACAGGGGATCCTACGAGCAGTACTTC	CASSRDRGSYEQYF
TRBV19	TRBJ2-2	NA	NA	TGTGCCAGTAGTATACGGACAGCTTCGAACACCGGGGAGCTGTTTTTT	CASSIRTASNTGELFF
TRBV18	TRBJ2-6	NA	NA	TGTGCCAGCTCACCGGGAGCTAGCCGGGTAAACGTCCTGACTTTC	CASSPGASRVNVLTF
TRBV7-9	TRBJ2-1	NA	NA	TGTGCCAGCAGCTTAGGGGGTGAGCAGTTCTTC	CASSLGGEQFF
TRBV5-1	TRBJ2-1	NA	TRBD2	TGCGCCAGCAGCCCAGGGACTAGCGGTGGCAATGAGCAGTTCTTC	CASSPGTSGGNEQFF
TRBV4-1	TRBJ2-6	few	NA	TGCGCCAGCAGCCAAGGCCCCTCTGGGGCCAACGTCCTGACTTTC	CASSQGPSGANVLTF
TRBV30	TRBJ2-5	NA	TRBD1	TGTGCCTGGGACAGGGGGCCGGAGACCCAGTACTTC	CAWDRGPETQYF
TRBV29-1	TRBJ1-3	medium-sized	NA	TGCAGCGTAGCCGATTCCGGGACATCTGGAAACACCATATATTTT	CSVADSGTSGNTIYF
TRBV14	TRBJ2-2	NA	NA	TGTGCCAGCAGCCGGCAGGTTAACACCGGGGAGCTGTTTTTT	CASSRQVNTGELFF
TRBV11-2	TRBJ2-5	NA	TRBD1	TGTGCCAGCAGCCTCGCCGGGACAGGTGCGACCCAGTACTTC	CASSLAGTGATQYF
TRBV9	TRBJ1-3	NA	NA	TGTGCCAGCAGCGTAGCCGGGGCGGTTGGAAACACCATATATTTT	CASSVAGAVGNTIYF
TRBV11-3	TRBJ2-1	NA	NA	TGTGCCAGCAGCCCCCGGAGCGGAAACTCCTACAATGAGCAGTTCTTC	CASSPRSGNSYNEQFF
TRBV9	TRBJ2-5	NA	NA	TGTGCCAGCAGCGTAGGTCAGGGGTTTTGGGAGACCCAGTACTTC	CASSVGQGFWETQYF
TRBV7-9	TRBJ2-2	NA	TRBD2	TGTGCCAGCAGCTTCCTAGCGGGGGGGTTCGTCGGGGAGCTGTTTTTT	CASSFLAGGFVGELFF